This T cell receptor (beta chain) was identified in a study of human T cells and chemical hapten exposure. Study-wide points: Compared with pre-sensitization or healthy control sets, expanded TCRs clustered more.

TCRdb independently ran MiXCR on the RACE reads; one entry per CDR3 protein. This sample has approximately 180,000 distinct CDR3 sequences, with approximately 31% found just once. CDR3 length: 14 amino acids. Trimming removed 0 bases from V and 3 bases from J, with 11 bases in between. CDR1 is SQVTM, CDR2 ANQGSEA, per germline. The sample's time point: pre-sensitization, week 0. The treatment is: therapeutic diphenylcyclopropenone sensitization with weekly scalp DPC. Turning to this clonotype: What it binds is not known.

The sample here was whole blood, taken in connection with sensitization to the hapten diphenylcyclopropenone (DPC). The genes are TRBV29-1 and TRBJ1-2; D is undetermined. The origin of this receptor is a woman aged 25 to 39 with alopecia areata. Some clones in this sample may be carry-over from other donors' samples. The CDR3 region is CSVEDRWGYYGYTF. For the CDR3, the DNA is TGCAGCGTTGAAGATCGGTGGGGTTACTATGGCTACACCTTC.